The 5 T cell receptor beta chains below were found in one sample sequenced in a study of identical twins. TCRdb fed the 5' RACE reads into MiXCR, producing one record per CDR3 protein. Here the sample spans roughly 500,000 distinct CDR3 sequences, less than 25% being singletons. This same sample was also part of a study on T cells expressing NK-cell markers.

Sequenced: CD4+ T cells sorted from blood. The receptors were sampled from a woman under 30 in good health.

This clonotype has just a few counts. This chain links TRBV3-1 with TRBJ1-1; TRBD1 is a possible D gene (5 bases). CDR3 length: 14 amino acids. V lost 6 bases, J lost 5 bases, and 16 bases lay in between. Germline CDR1 and CDR2: LGHDT and YNNKEL (reference sequence). CDR3 sequence (DNA): TGTGCCAGCAGATCAGGGTTCGGAAAGACTGAAGCTTTCTTT. This codes for CASRSGFGKTEAFF.

V and J are TRBV20-1 and TRBJ1-4; D call uncertain. Trimming left V 0 bases short and J 8 bases short, with 13 bases between. Germline V gene sequence: CDR1 DFQATT, CDR2 SNEGSKA (reference sequence). This CDR3 is built from 14 residues. CDR3 nucleotide sequence: TGCAGTGCTAGAGATCACGGCGGCAGGGAAAAACTGTTTTTT. Amino acid sequence: CSARDHGGREKLFF.

This clonotype was seen only a few times. J is TRBJ1-5 and V is TRBV19; D is unresolved. V shed 10 bases and J shed 7 bases, with 17 bases lying between them. Germline V gene data show CDR1 as LNHDA and CDR2 as SQIVND (reference sequence). The CDR3 is 13 residues long. CDR3 amino acids: CATSDGVRQPQHF. CDR3 nucleotide sequence: TGTGCCACCTCGGACGGGGTGAGGCAGCCCCAGCATTTT.

This clonotype was counted between two and nine times. This chain's CDR3 is CASSHTASTDTQYF. The CDR3 bases are TGTGCCAGCAGCCACACAGCTAGCACAGATACGCAGTATTTT. The rearrangement links TRBV7-2 to TRBJ2-3; D ambiguous. This CDR3 is built from 14 residues. CDR1 is SGHTA and CDR2 is FQGNSA in the germline V gene. V was shortened by 5 bases and J by 0 bases, with 9 bases between the two germline ends.

This clonotype was found a few times. The chain carries TRBV20-1 and TRBJ2-7; 8 nucleotides agree with TRBD1. This CDR3 contains 13 residues. CDR1 and CDR2 from the germline V gene are DFQATT and SNEGSKA (reference sequence). After removal of 3 bases from V and 4 bases from J, the junction contained 5 bases not matched to a gene. CDR3 DNA sequence: TGCAGTGCTAGTGGGGACAGGCGGTACGAGCAGTACTTC. It is translated as CSASGDRRYEQYF.